This is a list of T cell receptor beta chains from one sample in a study of CD8+ T cells in alopecia areata. Profiled with immunoSEQ multiplex PCR; TCRdb holds only in-frame clones, not every one. This sample has hundreds of thousands of clones; over 60% occur once, and the top ten carry more than 0.95%. Sample: CD4+ T cells sorted from blood, taken at roughly week 45, from a patient treated with tofacitinib. The receptors shown here come from a human donor with alopecia areata. CDR3s include the opening cysteine and the closing phenylalanine or tryptophan. The D gene is left open where the match is weak. A row's size may be missing; if present it is once, few, many or a size class.

j_call v_call d_call clone_size cdr3_length cdr3_aa cdr3_nt
TRBJ2-5 TRBV5-1 NA NA 13 CASSLEYQETQYF TGCGCCAGCAGCTTGGAATACCAAGAGACCCAGTACTTC
TRBJ2-7 TRBV5-5 NA many 13 CASSWDFSYEQYF TGTGCCAGCAGTTGGGACTTCTCCTACGAGCAGTACTTC
TRBJ1-2 TRBV6-1 NA few 13 CASSEQDNYGYTF TGTGCCAGCAGTGAACAGGATAACTATGGCTACACCTTC
TRBJ2-1 TRBV4-3 NA NA 13 CASSQVSNNEQFF TGCGCCAGCAGCCAAGTCAGTAACAATGAGCAGTTCTTC
TRBJ2-7 TRBV7-2 NA NA 12 CASSFGTYEQYF TGTGCCAGCAGCTTCGGGACCTACGAGCAGTACTTC
TRBJ1-2 TRBV29-1 NA NA 11 CSVGRGPGYTF TGCAGCGTTGGCAGGGGACCAGGCTACACCTTC
TRBJ2-4 TRBV9 NA NA 15 CASSVDPDVTNIQYF TGTGCCAGCAGCGTAGACCCAGATGTCACGAACATTCAGTACTTC
TRBJ2-7 TRBV11-1 NA NA 16 CASSLKRLGSGYEQYF TGTGCCAGCAGCCTCAAGCGTTTAGGGTCCGGTTACGAGCAGTACTTC
TRBJ1-6 TRBV6-5 NA once 13 CASSYSIGSPLHF TGTGCCAGCAGTTACTCGATTGGTTCACCCCTCCACTTT
TRBJ1-4 TRBV30 TRBD1 once 14 CAWSAGQGNEKLFF TGTGCCTGGAGTGCAGGACAGGGGAATGAAAAACTGTTTTTT
TRBJ1-4 TRBV5-1 NA NA 14 CASSLFRGNEKLFF TGCGCCAGCAGCTTGTTCAGGGGAAATGAAAAACTATTTTTT
TRBJ2-5 TRBV5-1 TRBD2 few 16 CASSLPLAGDRETQYF TGCGCCAGCAGCTTGCCCCTAGCGGGGGATAGAGAGACCCAGTACTTC
TRBJ2-1 TRBV5-1 NA NA 13 CASSHLTDNEQFF TGCGCCAGCAGCCACCTTACTGACAATGAGCAGTTCTTC
TRBJ2-6 TRBV30 NA NA 14 CAWKVGSGANVLTF TGTGCCTGGAAAGTTGGCTCTGGGGCCAACGTCCTGACTTTC
TRBJ1-5 TRBV2 NA NA 13 CASLERAHQPQHF TGTGCCAGCCTAGAACGGGCGCATCAGCCCCAGCATTTT
TRBJ1-2 TRBV5-1 NA NA 13 CASSSGDPHGYTF TGCGCCAGCAGCTCCGGAGACCCGCATGGCTACACCTTC
TRBJ2-7 TRBV5-6 TRBD1 NA 13 CASRPGQSYEQYF TGTGCCAGCAGGCCGGGACAGTCCTACGAGCAGTACTTC
TRBJ1-6 TRBV5-6 TRBD1 few 14 CASRTTGRNSPLHF TGTGCCAGCAGGACGACAGGGAGAAATTCACCCCTCCACTTT
TRBJ2-7 TRBV29-1 NA NA 14 CSVATGTTWNEQYF TGCAGCGTTGCGACCGGGACAACCTGGAACGAGCAGTACTTC
TRBJ2-7 TRBV7-2 NA few 13 CASSKSGNYEQYF TGTGCCAGCAGCAAATCCGGGAACTACGAGCAGTACTTC
TRBJ1-1 TRBV6-5 NA NA 14 CASSRLGENTEAFF TGTGCCAGCAGCCGTCTGGGGGAGAACACTGAAGCTTTCTTT
TRBJ2-2 TRBV7-9 NA NA 15 CASSLAVLNTGELFF TGTGCCAGCAGCTTAGCGGTTCTGAACACCGGGGAGCTGTTTTTT
TRBJ2-1 TRBV29-1 TRBD2 NA 16 CSVEGPLAGGTNEQFF TGCAGCGTTGAAGGGCCGCTAGCGGGGGGAACGAATGAGCAGTTCTTC
TRBJ1-2 TRBV5-6 TRBD1 NA 16 CASSLSGTGEKNGYTF TGTGCCAGCAGCTTATCCGGGACAGGGGAGAAAAATGGCTACACCTTC
TRBJ2-1 TRBV2 TRBD2 NA 15 CASNLGLAGNNEQFF TGTGCCAGCAACCTGGGACTAGCGGGGAACAATGAGCAGTTCTTC
TRBJ1-1 TRBV29-1 TRBD1 few 14 CSVESRGQGVVAFF TGCAGCGTTGAATCCCGGGGACAGGGAGTCGTAGCTTTCTTT
TRBJ1-1 TRBV30 NA NA 13 CAWRGRGGPQAFF TGTGCCTGGCGGGGGAGAGGGGGGCCTCAAGCTTTCTTT
TRBJ1-2 TRBV11-3 NA once 13 CASSSNEDYGYTF TGTGCCAGCAGCTCGAATGAGGACTATGGCTACACCTTC
TRBJ1-2 TRBV30 TRBD1 NA 13 CAWSGGQNYGYTF TGTGCCTGGAGTGGGGGACAGAACTATGGCTACACCTTC
TRBJ2-7 TRBV6-5 NA NA 14 CASSYYADSYEQYF TGTGCCAGCAGTTACTATGCGGACTCCTACGAGCAGTACTTC
TRBJ2-1 TRBV7-8 TRBD1 NA 12 CASSLVSGGPFF TGTGCCAGCAGCTTAGTTTCAGGGGGCCCGTTCTTC
TRBJ1-1 TRBV10-3 NA NA 14 CAISERGGDTEAFF TGTGCCATCAGTGAAAGGGGGGGAGACACTGAAGCTTTCTTT